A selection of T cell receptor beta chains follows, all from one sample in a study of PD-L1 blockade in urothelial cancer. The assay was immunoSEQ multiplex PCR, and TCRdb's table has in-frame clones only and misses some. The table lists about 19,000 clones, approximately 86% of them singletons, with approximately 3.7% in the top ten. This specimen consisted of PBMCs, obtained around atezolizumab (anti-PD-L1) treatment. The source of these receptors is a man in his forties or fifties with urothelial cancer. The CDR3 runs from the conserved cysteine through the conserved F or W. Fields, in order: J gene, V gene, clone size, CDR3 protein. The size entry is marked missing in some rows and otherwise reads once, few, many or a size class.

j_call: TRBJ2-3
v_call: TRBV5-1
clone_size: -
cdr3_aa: CASRGGALLDTQYF

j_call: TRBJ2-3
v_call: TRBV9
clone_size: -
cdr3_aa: CASAPRLAESDTQYF

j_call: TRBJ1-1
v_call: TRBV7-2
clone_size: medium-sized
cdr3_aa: CASSLGTGRNTEAFF

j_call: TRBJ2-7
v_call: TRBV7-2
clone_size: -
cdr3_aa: CASSRLFGGYEQYF

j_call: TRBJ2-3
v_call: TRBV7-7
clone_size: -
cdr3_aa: CASSSLDSDTQYF

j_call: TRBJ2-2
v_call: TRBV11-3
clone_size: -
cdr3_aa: CASSPPAGELFF

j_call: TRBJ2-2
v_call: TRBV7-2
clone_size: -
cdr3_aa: CASRPGLAGRNTGELFF

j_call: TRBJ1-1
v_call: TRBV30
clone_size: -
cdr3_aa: CAWSRPRSGGAGNTEAFF

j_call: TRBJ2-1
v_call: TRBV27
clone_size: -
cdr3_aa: CASSRDRAISYNEQFF

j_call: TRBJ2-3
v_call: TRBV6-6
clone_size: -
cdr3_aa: CASSPLESGTDTQYF

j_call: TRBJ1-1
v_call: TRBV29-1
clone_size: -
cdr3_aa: CSGRWGVSTEAFF

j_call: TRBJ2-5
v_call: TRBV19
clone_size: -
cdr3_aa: CASRDSTIQETQYF

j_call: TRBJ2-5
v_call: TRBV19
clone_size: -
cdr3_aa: CASRTGERETQYF